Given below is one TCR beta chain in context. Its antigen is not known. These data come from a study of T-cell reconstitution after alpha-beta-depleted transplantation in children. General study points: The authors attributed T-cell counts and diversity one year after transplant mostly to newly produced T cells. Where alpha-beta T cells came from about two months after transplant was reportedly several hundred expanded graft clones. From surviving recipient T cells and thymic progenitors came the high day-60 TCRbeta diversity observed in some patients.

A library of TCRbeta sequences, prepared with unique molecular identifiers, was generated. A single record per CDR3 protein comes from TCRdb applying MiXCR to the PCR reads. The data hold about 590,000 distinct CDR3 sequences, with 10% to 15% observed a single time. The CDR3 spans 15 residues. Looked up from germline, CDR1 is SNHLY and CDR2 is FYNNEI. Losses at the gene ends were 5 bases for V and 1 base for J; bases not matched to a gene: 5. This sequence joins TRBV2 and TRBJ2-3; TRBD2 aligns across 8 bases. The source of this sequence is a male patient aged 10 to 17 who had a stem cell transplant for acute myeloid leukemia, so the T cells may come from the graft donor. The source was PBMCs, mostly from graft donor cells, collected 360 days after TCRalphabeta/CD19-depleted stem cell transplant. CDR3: CASSLAGLRTDTQYF. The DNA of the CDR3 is TGTGCCAGCAGTTTAGCGGGACTACGCACAGATACGCAGTATTTT.